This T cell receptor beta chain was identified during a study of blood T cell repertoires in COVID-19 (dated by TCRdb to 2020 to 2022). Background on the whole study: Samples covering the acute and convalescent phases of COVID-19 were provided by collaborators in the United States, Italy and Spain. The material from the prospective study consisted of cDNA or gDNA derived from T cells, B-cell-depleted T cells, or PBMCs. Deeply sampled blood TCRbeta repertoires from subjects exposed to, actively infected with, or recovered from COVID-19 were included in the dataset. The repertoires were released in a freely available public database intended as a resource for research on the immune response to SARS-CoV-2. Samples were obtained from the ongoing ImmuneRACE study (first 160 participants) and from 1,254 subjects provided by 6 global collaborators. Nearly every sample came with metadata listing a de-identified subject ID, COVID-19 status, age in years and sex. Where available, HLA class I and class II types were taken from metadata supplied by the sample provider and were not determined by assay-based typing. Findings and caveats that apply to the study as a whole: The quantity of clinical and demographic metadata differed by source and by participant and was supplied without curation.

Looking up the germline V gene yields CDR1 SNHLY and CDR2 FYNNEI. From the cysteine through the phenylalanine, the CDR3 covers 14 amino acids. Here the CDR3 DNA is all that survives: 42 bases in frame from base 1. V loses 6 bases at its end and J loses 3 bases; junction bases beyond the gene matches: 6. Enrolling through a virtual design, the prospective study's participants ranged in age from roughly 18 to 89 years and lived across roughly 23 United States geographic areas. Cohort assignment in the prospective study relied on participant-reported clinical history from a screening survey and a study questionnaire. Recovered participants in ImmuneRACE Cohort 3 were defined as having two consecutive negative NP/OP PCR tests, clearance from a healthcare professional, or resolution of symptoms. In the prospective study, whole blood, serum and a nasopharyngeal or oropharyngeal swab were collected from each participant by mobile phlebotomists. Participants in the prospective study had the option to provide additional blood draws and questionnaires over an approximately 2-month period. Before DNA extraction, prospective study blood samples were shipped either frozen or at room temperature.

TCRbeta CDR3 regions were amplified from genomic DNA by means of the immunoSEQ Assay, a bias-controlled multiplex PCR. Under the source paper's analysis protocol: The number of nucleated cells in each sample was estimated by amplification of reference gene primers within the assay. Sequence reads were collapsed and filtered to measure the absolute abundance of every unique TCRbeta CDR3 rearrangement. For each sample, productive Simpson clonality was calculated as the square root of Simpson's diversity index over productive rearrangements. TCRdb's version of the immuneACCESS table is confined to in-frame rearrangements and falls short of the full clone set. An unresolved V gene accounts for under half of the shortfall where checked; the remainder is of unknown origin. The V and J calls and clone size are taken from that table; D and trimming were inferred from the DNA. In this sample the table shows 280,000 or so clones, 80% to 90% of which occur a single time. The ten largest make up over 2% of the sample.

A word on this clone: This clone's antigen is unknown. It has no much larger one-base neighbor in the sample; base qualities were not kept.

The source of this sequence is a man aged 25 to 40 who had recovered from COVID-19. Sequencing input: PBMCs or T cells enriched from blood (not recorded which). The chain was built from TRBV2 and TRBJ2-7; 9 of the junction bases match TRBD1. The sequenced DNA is TGTGCCAGCAGGAGACAGGGGGACGGCTACGAGCAGTACTTC. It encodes CASRRQGDGYEQYF.